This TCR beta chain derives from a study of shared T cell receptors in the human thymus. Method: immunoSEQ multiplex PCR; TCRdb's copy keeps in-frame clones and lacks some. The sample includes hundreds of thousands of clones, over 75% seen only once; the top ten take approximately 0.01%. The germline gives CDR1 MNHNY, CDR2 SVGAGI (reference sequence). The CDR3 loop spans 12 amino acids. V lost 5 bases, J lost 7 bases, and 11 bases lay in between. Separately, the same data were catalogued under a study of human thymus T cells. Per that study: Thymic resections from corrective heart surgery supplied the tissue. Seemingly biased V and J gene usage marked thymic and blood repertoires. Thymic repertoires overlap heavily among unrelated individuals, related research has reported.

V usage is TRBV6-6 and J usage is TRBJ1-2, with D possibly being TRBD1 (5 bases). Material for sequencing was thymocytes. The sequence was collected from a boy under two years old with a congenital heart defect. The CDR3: CASSAGTGGYTF. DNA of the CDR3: TGTGCCAGCAGTGCGGGGACCGGTGGCTACACCTTC.